Below are 18 T cell receptor beta chains sequenced from a single sample in a study of shared clonotypes between healthy human individuals. The naive CD8 population came from CD45RO-negative cells selected for CCR7, without terminally differentiated effector memory CD45RA+ cells. TCRdb's table, derived via immunoSEQ multiplex PCR, lists solely in-frame clones and lacks some. The sample consists of over 2,000,000 clones, around 95% of them appearing once. Material for sequencing was naive CD8+ T cells from PBMCs. These receptors came from a man between 18 and 29 years old in good health. Some clones in this sample may be carry-over from other donors' samples.

The V and J genes are TRBV7-9 and TRBJ2-1; tentative D call: TRBD2 (5 bases). Trimming removed 4 bases from V and 10 bases from J, with 17 bases in between. From germline, CDR1 is SEHNR and CDR2 FQNEAQ (reference sequence). This CDR3 has 14 residues. CDR3 in amino acids: CASSSDPGISEQFF. In nucleotides, the CDR3 is TGTGCCAGCAGCTCCGACCCGGGAATATCGGAGCAGTTCTTC.

The genes are TRBV27 and TRBJ2-1; possible D gene TRBD2, 6 bases. The germline V gene has CDR1 MNHEY and CDR2 SMNVEV (reference sequence). The CDR3 has 15 amino acids. V gave up 3 bases and J gave up 6 bases, with 15 bases separating them. CDR3 region: CASSFGPRGSNEQFF. The CDR3, as DNA: TGTGCCAGCAGTTTTGGACCCCGGGGGAGCAATGAGCAGTTCTTC.

This clone occurred once. V gene TRBV4-3 combines with J gene TRBJ2-7, with D possibly TRBD2 on 5 matching bases. The CDR3 has 16 residues. The V gene's germline CDR1 is LGHNA and CDR2 YSLEER. Between the trimmed V and J ends, which lost 0 bases and 5 bases, there was a span of 17 bases. CDR3 nucleotide sequence: TGCGCCAGCAGCCAAGATCGGGCTAGCTGGCAAAACGAGCAGTACTTC. This encodes CASSQDRASWQNEQYF.

The chain carries TRBV2 and TRBJ2-1; TRBD1 or TRBD2 may be the D gene (5 bases each). The V and J ends lost 4 bases and 0 bases respectively, with 10 bases between them. Germline loops: CDR1 SNHLY, CDR2 FYNNEI. CDR3 length: 15 residues. CDR3 sequence: CASSVGTVSYNEQFF. The DNA for the CDR3 is TGTGCCAGCAGTGTCGGGACGGTCTCCTACAATGAGCAGTTCTTC.

Here the CDR3 DNA reads TGTGCCAGCAGCTCGGGGGTGCAGTTCTTC. Protein sequence: CASSSGVQFF. This rearrangement joins TRBV7-6 to TRBJ2-1; perhaps TRBD2 as D (6 bases). Germline V gene sequence: CDR1 SGHVS, CDR2 FNYEAQ. The V and J ends lost 4 bases and 12 bases respectively, with 7 bases between them. This CDR3 has 10 amino acids. The full variable domain, in which reference TRBV7-6 and TRBJ2-1 provide the parts outside the CDR3, is GAGVSQSPRYKVTKRGQDVALRCDPISGHVSLYWYRQALGQGPEFLTYFNYEAQQDKSGLPNDRFSAERPEGSISTLTIQRTEQRDSAMYRCASSSGVQFFGPGTRLTVL.

V and J are TRBV6-6 and TRBJ2-1, with D maybe TRBD1 (5 bases). There are 16 residues in the CDR3. V was trimmed by 0 bases and J by 5 bases, leaving 14 bases between them. Germline CDR1 MNHNY, CDR2 SVGAGI (reference sequence). CDR3 sequence reads: CASSYSPGQGHNEQFF. CDR3 bases: TGTGCCAGCAGTTACTCGCCCGGGCAGGGCCACAATGAGCAGTTCTTC.

This sequence joins TRBV7-7 and TRBJ2-1, with D unresolved. Per the germline V gene, CDR1 is SSHAT and CDR2 is FNYEAQ (reference sequence). The CDR3 sequence is 17 residues long. V lost 5 bases to trimming and J lost 5 bases, with 22 bases between them. CDR3 nucleotides: TGTGCCAGCAGCAAAACCCCCGCTCGAGCGAGAGACAATGAGCAGTTCTTC. As protein: CASSKTPARARDNEQFF.

This chain joins TRBV15 and TRBJ2-7, with 13 bases matching TRBD2. V was pared by 4 bases and J by 7 bases, with 4 bases of the junction left unmatched. The CDR3 length is 14 residues. CDR1 LNHNV and CDR2 YYDKDF come from the germline V gene (reference sequence). The CDR3 sequence is CATSTRTSGGEQYF. Written as DNA, the CDR3 is TGTGCCACCAGCACCAGGACTAGCGGGGGTGAGCAGTACTTC.

The chain carries TRBV5-8 and TRBJ2-4; 8 bases are shared with TRBD2. The CDR3 has 17 amino acids. V trimming: 4 bases; J trimming: 2 bases; junction bases outside the gene matches: 11. The V gene's germline CDR1 is SGHTS and CDR2 YDEGEE. The CDR3 reads CASSPPGLGMPKNIQYF. The DNA of the CDR3 is TGTGCCAGCAGCCCACCGGGACTAGGCATGCCCAAAAACATTCAGTACTTC. The whole variable domain, remainder taken from reference TRBV5-8 and TRBJ2-4, is EAGVTQSPTHLIKTRGQQATLRCSPISGHTSVYWYQQALGLGLQFLLWYDEGEERNRGNFPPRFSGRQFPNYSSELNVNALELEDSALYLCASSPPGLGMPKNIQYFGAGTRLSVL.

V gene TRBV11-2 combines with J gene TRBJ2-7, with 9 positions matching TRBD1. CDR3 length: 15 amino acids. In germline, CDR1 is SGHAT, CDR2 FQNNGV. Germline trimming cut 1 base from V and 4 bases from J; bases unmatched to any gene: 5. CDR3 residues: CASSLGGTGTYEQYF. The CDR3 DNA follows: TGTGCCAGCAGCTTAGGAGGGACAGGGACGTACGAGCAGTACTTC.

In the case of this clone: Other DNA sequences in the sample encode the same CDR3. The chain uses TRBV27 and TRBJ2-7, with 7 bases aligning to TRBD2. The ends lost 3 bases at V and 4 bases at J; junction bases unmatched: 0. The germline V gene encodes CDR1 MNHEY and CDR2 SMNVEV (reference sequence). CDR3 length: 12 residues. Here the CDR3 DNA reads TGTGCCAGCAGTTTCGGGGGGTACGAGCAGTACTTC. Amino acids: CASSFGGYEQYF.

The chain carries TRBV21-1 and TRBJ2-1; no check of the table's D call, TRBD2, against the DNA was made. TRBV21-1 is a known pseudogene. This CDR3 comprises 16 residues. The DNA for the CDR3 is TGTGCCAGCAGCAAAGGAGGTAGCGGGAGATTCAGTGAGCAGTTCTTC. It specifies CASSKGGSGRFSEQFF.

The genes are TRBV6-1 and TRBJ2-1, with 11 bases that match TRBD2. The V gene end was trimmed by 2 bases and the J gene end by 2 bases; junction bases not matched to a gene: 5. This CDR3 has 17 residues. Germline V gene data show CDR1 as MNHNS and CDR2 as SASEGT. The CDR3 is CASSEISGRAPYNEQFF. The CDR3, as DNA: TGTGCCAGCAGTGAAATTAGCGGGAGGGCCCCCTACAATGAGCAGTTCTTC.

This clone was recorded only once. This chain connects TRBV10-1 to TRBJ2-5; 7 nucleotides match TRBD2. Germline V gene sequence: CDR1 WNHNN, CDR2 SYGVQD (reference sequence). This CDR3 comprises 21 residues. J gave up 0 bases and V 3 bases, and 22 bases lay outside the gene matches. The CDR3 bases are TGCGCCAGCAGTGAAGGGAGGCGACGGGAGGACCAACATGTTTACCAAGAGACCCAGTACTTC. Translated, it gives CASSEGRRREDQHVYQETQYF.

The chain carries TRBV4-1 and TRBJ1-5, with D uncertain. Germline assignment: CDR1 MGHRA and CDR2 YSYEKL. Trimming took 2 bases from V and 0 from J, leaving 11 bases between them. CDR3 length: 16 residues. CDR3 sequence (DNA): TGCGCCAGCAGCCAAATAATAACAGATAGCAATCAGCCCCAGCATTTT. It yields the protein CASSQIITDSNQPQHF.

This chain's CDR3 is CASSFTGVLGSEQFF. The CDR3 coding sequence is TGTGCCAGCAGTTTCACAGGGGTCTTAGGGAGTGAGCAGTTCTTC. The rearrangement uses TRBV28 and TRBJ2-1; 7 bases are shared with TRBD1. Trimming took 3 bases from V and 9 from J; bases not matched to a gene: 11. The CDR3 spans 15 residues. From germline, CDR1 is MDHEN and CDR2 SYDVKM.

The V and J genes are TRBV5-1 and TRBJ2-5; TRBD2 matches at 8 bases. The germline V gene encodes CDR1 SGHRS and CDR2 YFSETQ. The CDR3 spans 17 residues. J gave up 5 bases and V 4 bases, and 16 bases lay outside the gene matches. The CDR3 region is CASSRRERELRWETQYF. The DNA for the CDR3 is TGCGCCAGCAGCCGTCGGGAGCGGGAGTTGCGCTGGGAGACCCAGTACTTC. Full variable domain (rest looked up from reference TRBV5-1 and TRBJ2-5): KAGVTQTPRYLIKTRGQQVTLSCSPISGHRSVSWYQQTPGQGLQFLFEYFSETQRNKGNFPGRFSGRQFSNSRSEMNVSTLELGDSALYLCASSRRERELRWETQYFGPGTRLLVL.

The V and J genes are TRBV28 and TRBJ1-3, with a weak D call TRBD1 (6 bases). V was clipped by 3 bases and J by 1 base, with 10 bases between them. The germline V gene has CDR1 MDHEN and CDR2 SYDVKM. This CDR3 has 15 residues. The CDR3 loop reads CASSLHQGSGNTIYF. The CDR3, as DNA: TGTGCCAGCAGTTTGCATCAGGGGTCTGGAAACACCATATATTTT.